This record concerns one T cell receptor beta chain sequence. Participant ages covered roughly 18 to 89 years across 25 or so US areas. Participant-reported clinical history was the basis for cohort assignment. Recovered status in Cohort 3 required two negative PCRs, clearance, or symptom resolution. This sample was included in a study of blood T cell repertoires in COVID-19. On the study more broadly: T cells, B-cell-depleted T cells, or PBMCs supplied cDNA or gDNA.

The protocol was immunoSEQ multiplex PCR, while the TCRdb copy is restricted to in-frame clones and leaves out a portion. Of a few hundred thousand clones in the sample, nearly 90% are singletons; the top ten hold approximately 5%. Germline lookup yields CDR1 ENHRY and CDR2 SYGVKD. Unmatched junction bases numbered 8, after V lost 6 bases and J lost 6 bases. The CDR3 covers 14 residues. This clonotype originated in a woman aged 25 to 39 who had recovered from COVID-19. The chain uses TRBV10-3 and TRBJ1-2, with TRBD1 identical over 9 bases. The sample was PBMCs or T cells enriched from blood (not recorded which). The CDR3 here is CAISDRGYMDGYTF. CDR3 bases: TGTGCCATCAGCGACAGGGGGTACATGGATGGCTACACCTTC.